This TCR beta chain stems from a study of blood T cell repertoires in COVID-19. Turning to the study itself: Collection of acute and convalescent COVID-19 samples took place in the United States, Italy and Spain. T cells, B-cell-depleted T cells, or PBMCs provided the cDNA or gDNA that served as material.

In its sample, this clone was seen once. In the authors' workflow: Estimated nucleated cell counts came from reference gene primer amplification. The protocol was immunoSEQ multiplex PCR, while the TCRdb copy is restricted to in-frame clones and leaves out a portion. The D gene and trimming were derived from the DNA, and the V and J assignments and clone size from that table. The repertoire includes more than 200,000 clones, almost 90% of them detected once, and 2.5% to 3.5% sits in the top ten. This clonotype originated in a woman aged 55-70 years with acute or convalescent COVID-19. Material: peripheral blood.

This CDR3 is CAWNRGTGQEKLFF. In DNA form, the CDR3 reads TGTGCCTGGAACAGGGGAACCGGTCAAGAAAAACTGTTTTTT. This chain uses TRBV30 with TRBJ1-4, with TRBD1 matching 7 bases. Germline values: CDR1 GTSNPN, CDR2 SVGIG (reference sequence). V gave up 4 bases and J gave up 8 bases; unmatched junction bases: 10. This CDR3 contains 14 residues.